These T cell receptor beta chains were read from a single sample in a study of T cell responses to AZD1222 COVID-19 vaccine. Here immunoSEQ multiplex PCR was the method, and the copy in TCRdb shows in-frame clones only, minus some. The table includes approximately 130,000 clones, over 85% detected once. The specimen comprised peripheral blood, sampled on day 0 of AZD1222 vaccination. These receptors originate from an adult in good health. CDR3s include the opening cysteine and the closing phenylalanine or tryptophan. D genes are given only for firm matches.

>TRBV18|NA
CASSYGRDEQYF
>TRBV18|TRBD2
CASSRPRGDSTGELFF
>TRBV18|TRBD1
CASSPTGANTGELFF
>TRBV5-8|NA
CASSLAGGVNEKLFF
>TRBV18|NA
CASSPPHTEAFF
>TRBV5-5|TRBD1
CASSFSNRGNEQYF
>TRBV7-9|NA
CASSLRGSYEQYF
>TRBV30|TRBD1
CAWSVQDRTSSYNSPLHF
>TRBV7-2|TRBD1
CASSFGTGLRGYTF
>TRBV6-6|TRBD1
CASSHERGRRTEAFF
>TRBV29-1|NA
CSVTARTFIGNTIYF
>TRBV6-5|NA
CASSYHQTNYGYTF
>TRBV4-1|NA
CASRDPVKRDNEQFF
>TRBV5-1|NA
CASSLIGGNQPQHF
>TRBV3-1/TRBV3-2|TRBD2
CASSQLAGGPEADTQYF
>TRBV12-3/TRBV12-4|NA
CASSRRGADTQYF
>TRBV9|TRBD1
CASSVGGGGGNEKLFF
>TRBV27|NA
CASSLPGSDTEAFF
>TRBV7-9|NA
CVSRRVSYNEQFF
>TRBV7-2|NA
CASRLTREDYGYTF
>TRBV3-1/TRBV3-2|NA
CASSQAQNTEAFF
>TRBV19|NA
CASSAGDPLLNEKLFF
>TRBV9|TRBD1
CASSVATGGYNEQFF
>TRBV6-5|NA
CASSYQGGYTF
>TRBV11-2|NA
CASSLSSSPLHF
>TRBV3-1/TRBV3-2|NA
CASSQDPDRAMNTEAFF
>TRBV19|TRBD1
CASRPIQGARQPQHF
>TRBV25-1|TRBD1
CASSEWTGSYEQYF
>TRBV19|TRBD1
CASSETGGNQPQHF
>TRBV4-1|TRBD1
CASSQAQGFYGYTF
>TRBV27|NA
CASSLRRGANQPQHF
>TRBV3-1/TRBV3-2|TRBD1
CASWSRGANTEAFF
>TRBV7-2|NA
CASSLERPDTQYF
>TRBV19|NA
CASRSTGYLPTNYGYTF
>TRBV7-3|NA
CASSLTGVNTEAFF
>TRBV2|NA
CASTLQGNGGYTF
>TRBV29-1|TRBD1
CSVEGQTYTEAFF
>TRBV12-3/TRBV12-4|NA
CASSSLPTDTQYF
>TRBV9|TRBD1
CASSGLRDSNEQYF
>TRBV5-1|TRBD1
CASSIGTAGNTIYF
>TRBV12-3/TRBV12-4|NA
CASSSIKVPEAFF
>TRBV7-2|NA
CASSLYRVSNQPQHF
>TRBV11-3|TRBD1
CASSDYRGDNEQFF
>TRBV5-4|TRBD1
CASTSPGQGNTEAFF